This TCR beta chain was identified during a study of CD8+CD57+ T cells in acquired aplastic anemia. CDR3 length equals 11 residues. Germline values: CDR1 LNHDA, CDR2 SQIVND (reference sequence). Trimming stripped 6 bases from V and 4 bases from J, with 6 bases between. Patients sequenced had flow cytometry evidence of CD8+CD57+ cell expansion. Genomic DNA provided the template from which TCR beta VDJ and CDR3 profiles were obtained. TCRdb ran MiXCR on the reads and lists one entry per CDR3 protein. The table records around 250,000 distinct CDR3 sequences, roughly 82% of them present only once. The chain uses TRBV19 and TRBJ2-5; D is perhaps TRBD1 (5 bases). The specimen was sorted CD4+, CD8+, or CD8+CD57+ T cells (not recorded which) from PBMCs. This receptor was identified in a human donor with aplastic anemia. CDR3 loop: CASSRAETQYF. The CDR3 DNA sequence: TGTGCCAGTAGCAGGGCAGAGACCCAGTACTTC.